Listed here are 10 T cell receptor beta chains from one sample, sequenced in a study of T cell responses to AZD1222 COVID-19 vaccine. This table comes from immunoSEQ multiplex PCR, and its TCRdb copy is limited to in-frame clones, with some not included. The sample carries approximately 150,000 clones, about nine tenths recorded once. The sample here was peripheral blood, taken 28 days after the second AZD1222 dose. Every receptor here comes from an adult who received the AZD1222 COVID-19 vaccine.

This clone occurred a few times. The genes are TRBV6-2 or TRBV6-3 and TRBJ1-2; D gene ambiguous. V was clipped by 3 bases and J by 11 bases, with 13 bases between them. Germline values: CDR1 MNHEY, CDR2 SVGEGT. CDR3 length equals 12 residues. The CDR3 region has the DNA TGTGCCAGCAGTTATCAGGTTTCTGGTTACACCTTC. Protein: CASSYQVSGYTF.

The chain links TRBV5-8 to TRBJ2-7, with 9 bases lining up with TRBD2. V was clipped by 4 bases and J by 3 bases; unmatched bases: 8. Per the germline V gene, CDR1 is SGHTS and CDR2 is YDEGEE. CDR3 length: 15 amino acids. CDR3 residues: CASSRRAGGGYEQYV. The CDR3 DNA reads as TGTGCCAGCAGCCGACGGGCGGGAGGGGGCTACGAGCAGTACGTC.

The chain joins TRBV14 to TRBJ1-1; 9 bases line up with TRBD1. Trimming at V came to 2 bases and at J to 1 base, leaving 8 bases not matched to a gene. The CDR3 runs 17 residues. Per the germline V gene, CDR1 is SGHDN and CDR2 is FVKESK. CDR3 bases: TGTGCCAGCAGCCAATTCGGGACAGGGCGGTGGAACACTGAAGCTTTCTTT. Encoded protein: CASSQFGTGRWNTEAFF.

The chain recombines TRBV7-9 with TRBJ2-1; 8 nucleotides line up with TRBD2. In germline, CDR1 is SEHNR, CDR2 FQNEAQ (reference sequence). Unmatched junction bases numbered 17, after V lost 5 bases and J lost 8 bases. CDR3 size: 17 residues. CDR3 coding DNA: TGTGCCAGCAGCCGCAGCGCCGGGACTAGTCATTTCGATGAGCAGTTCTTC. This codes for CASSRSAGTSHFDEQFF.

This chain links TRBV19 with TRBJ2-1; 8 bases agree with TRBD2. The CDR3 runs to 15 residues. The ends lost 7 bases at V and 8 bases at J; junction bases unmatched: 13. The germline V gene encodes CDR1 LNHDA and CDR2 SQIVND (reference sequence). The CDR3 nucleotides are TGTGCCAGTACCTCTGCTGGCGGCGGGAGGCATGAGCAGTTCTTC. This gives the protein CASTSAGGGRHEQFF.

The V and J genes are TRBV9 and TRBJ2-3, with D perhaps TRBD2 (6 bases). V lost 0 bases and J lost 4, with 12 bases in between. This CDR3 is built from 15 residues. Germline CDR1 is SGDLS and CDR2 is YYNGEE. The CDR3 sequence is CASSVATREADTQYF. CDR3 bases: TGTGCCAGCAGCGTAGCTACTAGGGAGGCAGATACGCAGTATTTT. Full variable domain (rest looked up from reference TRBV9 and TRBJ2-3): DSGVTQTPKHLITATGQRVTLRCSPRSGDLSVYWYQQSLDQGLQFLIQYYNGEERAKGNILERFSAQQFPDLHSELNLSSLELGDSALYFCASSVATREADTQYFGPGTRLTVL.

The chain has TRBV29-1 and TRBJ1-5; D gene ambiguous. V was pared by 2 bases and J by 0 bases, with 5 bases between. Germline CDR1 and CDR2: SQVTM and ANQGSEA. This CDR3 comprises 13 residues. CDR3 bases: TGCAGCGTTGAAAAGGATAGCAATCAGCCCCAGCATTTT. Translated: CSVEKDSNQPQHF.

The chain uses TRBV18 and TRBJ1-2; 8 bases are a match to TRBD1. The CDR3 spans 14 residues. From germline, CDR1 is KGHSH and CDR2 LQKENI. Losses at the gene ends were 5 bases for V and 3 bases for J; bases not matched to a gene: 5. The CDR3 DNA reads TGTGCCAGCTCAACCGGACAGGGTTACTATGGCTACACCTTC. This codes for CASSTGQGYYGYTF.

The chain links TRBV18 to TRBJ1-6, with D unclear. V lost 3 bases, J lost 5 bases, and 14 bases lay in between. Germline lookup yields CDR1 KGHSH and CDR2 LQKENI. CDR3 size: 16 residues. The CDR3, as DNA: TGTGCCAGCTCACCTCTTCTGACGTCTGATAATTCACCCCTCCACTTT. Translated, it gives CASSPLLTSDNSPLHF.

This clone has a single count. The rearrangement uses TRBV3-1 (or the pseudogene TRBV3-2) and TRBJ1-3; D gene uncertain. The CDR3 is made up of 14 amino acids. V was cut by 1 base and J by 4 bases, with 8 bases left in between. The germline gives CDR1 LGHDT, CDR2 YNNKEL (reference sequence). DNA for the CDR3: TGTGCCAGCAGCCAAGCCGGGCTCGGAAACACCATATATTTT. Its translation is CASSQAGLGNTIYF.